The rows below give T cell receptor beta chains drawn from one sample of a study of CD8 T cells in ankylosing spondylitis. In TCRdb, the 5' RACE reads were re-called with MiXCR into one record per CDR3 protein. Counted here are 250,000 or so distinct CDR3 sequences, 10% to 13% occurring once; the ten biggest clones make up less than 3%. Material: blood, either unsorted or a sorted T cell fraction (not recorded which). Every receptor here comes from a male donor with ankylosing spondylitis or in good health (not recorded which). Both conserved end residues are part of each CDR3.

j_call | v_call | cdr3_aa
TRBJ2-1 | TRBV20-1 | CSASRGGNNEQFF
TRBJ2-7 | TRBV11-3 | CASSLSNSYEQYF
TRBJ2-1 | TRBV29-1 | CSVQGSYNEQFF
TRBJ1-2 | TRBV3-1 | CASSQDSRSNYGYTF
TRBJ2-7 | TRBV27 | CASSHDRGYEQYF
TRBJ2-4 | TRBV5-5 | CASSLQPKSGLNIQYF
TRBJ1-5 | TRBV7-7 | CASSLTEAEPQHF
TRBJ1-4 | TRBV7-8 | CASSFWTEANEKLFF
TRBJ1-1 | TRBV29-1 | CSVSLQGANTEAFF
TRBJ2-2 | TRBV6-5 | CASSWRGANTGELFF
TRBJ2-3 | TRBV7-2 | CASSAIGRFTDTQYF
TRBJ1-1 | TRBV9 | CASSIKDLDARNTEAFF
TRBJ2-3 | TRBV10-1 | CASSESAGVPTDTQYF
TRBJ1-1 | TRBV29-1 | CSVSDSVNTEAFF
TRBJ2-7 | TRBV7-9 | CASSLGGDSPAYEQYF
TRBJ2-4 | TRBV7-8 | CASSLNRLAKNIQYF
TRBJ2-5 | TRBV7-2 | CASSYRGGTQYF
TRBJ1-1 | TRBV30 | CAWTRQGAYTEAFF
TRBJ2-3 | TRBV14 | CATAPRADTQYF
TRBJ2-1 | TRBV5-1 | CASFFAGALTNEQFF
TRBJ1-5 | TRBV20-1 | CSARDEALASGPQHF
TRBJ1-1 | TRBV30 | CAWRANRGDYEAFF
TRBJ1-1 | TRBV21-1 | CASTKLGRMNTEAFF
TRBJ2-7 | TRBV5-6 | CATGTADLPEQYF
TRBJ1-5 | TRBV27 | CASTHDQPQHF
TRBJ2-1 | TRBV20-1 | CSASRQVVDEQFF
TRBJ2-1 | TRBV11-3 | CASSLVGGGYNEQFF
TRBJ2-3 | TRBV5-1 | CASSFSLGGRPDTQYF
TRBJ1-4 | TRBV7-2 | CASSPGRTGGEKLFF
TRBJ2-7 | TRBV15 | CATSRESGSWGYEQYF
TRBJ1-2 | TRBV4-2 | CASSQPEVATYGYTF
TRBJ2-7 | TRBV20-1 | CSARRQGTGVHEQYF
TRBJ2-4 | TRBV20-1 | CSASPAGPQYF
TRBJ2-1 | TRBV2 | CASIGTGGGYNEQFF
TRBJ1-5 | TRBV29-1 | CSAGGGTSDQPQHF
TRBJ1-2 | TRBV29-1 | CSVDRDTDYGYTF
TRBJ1-2 | TRBV20-1 | CSASNYGYTF
TRBJ2-4 | TRBV4-2 | CASSRDSGSNIQYF
TRBJ2-1 | TRBV25-1 | CASSPGVHYNEQFF
TRBJ2-1 | TRBV5-1 | CASSLEIYSYNEQFF
TRBJ2-7 | TRBV14 | CATGMSDEQYF
TRBJ2-5 | TRBV2 | CASKDERRETQYF